The table lists the clone carrying this T cell receptor beta chain with many counts. The data derive from a study of regulatory T cells in long-lasting Graves disease. The ends were cut back, 0 bases at V and 4 bases at J, with 15 bases in the middle. CDR3 length: 16 amino acids. Germline CDR1 reads SGHRS; CDR2 reads YFSETQ. Sequencing libraries for TCR beta were prepared with iRepertoire HTBI primers and Arm-PCR of CDR3 regions. Each CDR3 protein gets one entry after TCRdb re-called the multiplex PCR reads with MiXCR. The sample has about 400,000 distinct CDR3 sequences; under 20% are singletons. As for time point: newly diagnosed GD, antithyroid drugs for less than 3 months. RNA isolated from PBMCs was used to make the TCR library. These data also formed part of another study, on T cells in Graves' hyperthyroidism and ophthalmopathy. This second study says: Diagnoses were established using clinical symptoms, serum thyroxine and TRAb, thyroid ultrasound and orbital computed tomography. Within blood appeared most thyroid clonotypes that had expanded above 0.001.

The V gene is TRBV5-1, the J gene TRBJ2-3, with no clear D. This TCR was sampled from a woman between 18 and 29 years old with Graves disease. The source was peripheral blood mononuclear cells (PBMCs), collected at new diagnosis, from a patient treated with antithyroid drugs. In DNA, the CDR3 is TGCGCCAGCAGCTTGGATGTCCTAGTGGGCGCAGATACGCAGTATTTT. Translated, it gives CASSLDVLVGADTQYF.